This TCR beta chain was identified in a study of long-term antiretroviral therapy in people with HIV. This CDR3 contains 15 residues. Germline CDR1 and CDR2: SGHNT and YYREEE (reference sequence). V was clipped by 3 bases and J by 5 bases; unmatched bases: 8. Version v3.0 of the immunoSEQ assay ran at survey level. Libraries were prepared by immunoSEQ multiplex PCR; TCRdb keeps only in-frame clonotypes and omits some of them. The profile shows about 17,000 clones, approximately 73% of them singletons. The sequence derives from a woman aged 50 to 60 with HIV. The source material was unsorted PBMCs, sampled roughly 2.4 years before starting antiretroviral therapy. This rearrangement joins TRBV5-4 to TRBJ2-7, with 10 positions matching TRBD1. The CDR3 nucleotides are TGTGCCAGCAGCTCGACCGACAGGGGGCTCGACGAGCAGTACTTC. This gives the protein CASSSTDRGLDEQYF.